Below, one T cell receptor (beta chain) is given with its context. This record comes from a study of blood T cell repertoires in COVID-19. Background on the study: Samples came from the United States, Italy and Spain, spanning acute and convalescent COVID-19. Sources were T cells, B-cell-depleted T cells, or PBMCs; the material itself was cDNA or gDNA.

In the authors' methods: Amplification of reference gene primers was used by the study to estimate nucleated cell counts. The table came from immunoSEQ multiplex PCR; TCRdb's copy has only in-frame clones and leaves some out. V and J calls and clone size are those listed in that table; D and trimming were worked out from the DNA. The sample lists 180,000 or so clones, under 85% occurring once. The specimen sequenced was peripheral blood. The clonotype was recovered from a man between 60 and 70 years old who had recovered from COVID-19.

The CDR3 nucleotides are TGTGCCAGCAGTGTTCCGCTAGCGGGGGGCCGGGGTGAGCAGTTCTTC. Protein product: CASSVPLAGGRGEQFF. The chain is built from TRBV2 and TRBJ2-1, with 11 bases matching TRBD2. This CDR3 is 16 amino acids long. Germline lookup yields CDR1 SNHLY and CDR2 FYNNEI. V dropped 4 bases and J dropped 9; count of bases not matched to a gene: 11.